This T cell receptor (beta chain) was sequenced in a study of early T cells in non-severe SARS-CoV-2 infection (dated by TCRdb to the early 2020s). About the study as a whole: Bulk RNA from unsorted whole blood was used for TCR sequencing, so alpha and beta chains could not be paired.

This was a case-control study nested in a cohort of healthcare workers in London, UK, who had nasopharyngeal swab PCR tests and blood samples taken every week. Healthcare workers were recruited between 23 and 31 March 2020, during the week of the UK lockdown, and were followed weekly for up to 16 weeks. Overall study outcomes, separate from this receptor: VDJdb matching was skewed toward anti-spike CD8 responses and likely underestimated virus-specific expansions by missing private and CD4 specificities.

This clonotype was detected many times. What antigen it recognizes has not been identified. The sample holds no much larger clone one base away, and base qualities are not on file. Libraries were constructed by 5' RACE. The instrument was a NextSeq 500. Unique molecular identifiers were attached to individual cDNA molecules in the TCR library protocol so that sequencing error and PCR bias could be corrected. TCR alpha and beta chains were both sequenced, and the abundances of alpha and beta sequences in each sample were closely correlated with each other. As for how the authors treated the data: Decombinator V4 was used to annotate TCR sequences for V gene, J gene and CDR3. Expanded TCRs were defined as changing significantly between any two time points under a Poisson model with p below 0.0001. TCR abundances were normalised to the total number of TCRs sequenced per sample and were expressed as counts per million. TRAV1-2 paired with TRAJ12, TRAJ20 or TRAJ33 defined MAIT TCRs, while TRAV10 paired with TRAJ18 defined iNKT TCRs. VDJdb, accessed 1 November 2021, was searched for CMV, EBV and SARS-CoV-2 annotated TCRs, excluding TCRs annotated for multiple antigens. TCRdb reworked the public reads: Q25 trimming with fastp, MiXCR clone assembly, productive beta chains retained. CDR3 protein sequences are deduplicated, and each keeps its most common genes and DNA. TCRdb's processing, not the authors', yielded these V and J calls. This sample holds about 110,000 distinct CDR3 sequences; around 10% were observed only once. The top ten constitute around 3% of the sample.

The CDR3 covers 14 residues, taking in both the cysteine and the phenylalanine. Only CDR3 DNA is held: 42 bases, read in frame from base 1. Sequencing was performed on whole blood. This clonotype was sampled from an adult who was a healthcare worker with PCR-confirmed SARS-CoV-2 infection or an uninfected control (not recorded which). The chain is encoded by TRBV21-1 joined to TRBJ2-7; the listed D gene, TRBD2, was not tested against the DNA. TRBV21-1 is assigned pseudogene status. Read as DNA, the sequence is TGTGCCAGCAGCCTGAGAGCGGTATCCTACGAGCAGTACTTC. This is translated as CASSLRAVSYEQYF.